This TCR beta chain was identified during a study of blood T cell repertoires in COVID-19. The method was immunoSEQ multiplex PCR; TCRdb's version includes in-frame clones alone and lacks a portion of them. The table has about 140,000 clones, around 83% seen once. Sequencing used peripheral blood. The source of this sequence is a woman aged 55-70 years with acute or convalescent COVID-19.

The CDR3: CASSQGGLTDNEQFF. CDR3 DNA sequence: TGCGCCAGCAGCCAAGGTGGACTAACCGACAATGAGCAGTTCTTC. The V and J genes are TRBV4-1 and TRBJ2-1; D may be TRBD2 (6 bases). This CDR3 contains 15 residues. The V end lost 1 base, the J end lost 5 bases, and 12 bases lay between the germline ends. CDR1 is MGHRA and CDR2 is YSYEKL in the germline V gene.